The present T cell receptor (beta chain) was sequenced within a study of regulatory T cells in long-lasting Graves disease. Described time point: newly diagnosed GD, antithyroid drugs for less than 3 months. There was RNA extracted from PBMCs, and the TCR library was made from it. This clonotype occurred a few times. The CDR3 spans 16 residues. Trimming took 0 bases from V and 5 from J; bases not matched to a gene: 5. Germline CDR1 is MNHNS and CDR2 is SASEGT. The TCR beta library used iRepertoire HTBI primers with Arm-PCR amplification of CDR3. TCRdb analysed the multiplex PCR reads with MiXCR anew, one entry per CDR3 protein. This sample has hundreds of thousands of distinct CDR3 sequences, with over 15% found just once. These data are also associated with another study on T cells in Graves' hyperthyroidism and ophthalmopathy. In that study: Calling Graves' hyperthyroidism stable meant ophthalmopathy did not progress within 18 months. Newly diagnosed hyperthyroidism, duration under 2 months, in patients aged 18 to 65.

This receptor was taken from a man aged 40-55 years with Graves disease. Specimen: peripheral blood mononuclear cells (PBMCs), collected at new diagnosis, from a patient treated with antithyroid drugs. The chain carries TRBV6-1 and TRBJ1-4, with 8 nucleotides matching TRBD1. CDR3: CASSEAPAGGNEKLFF. Here the CDR3 DNA reads TGTGCCAGCAGTGAAGCGCCCGCAGGGGGCAATGAAAAACTGTTTTTT.